The entry that follows covers one T cell receptor (beta chain) sequence. Its target is not known. Other DNA sequences of this sample code for an identical CDR3. The data belong to a study of T cell responses to AZD1222 COVID-19 vaccine. Broader study findings: The study sampled repertoires only after the peak T cell response. Only 5 or 6 people who got AZD1222 tested seropositive at baseline. Clonal diversity was possibly underestimated; the donors were predominantly white British and more often female.

The repertoire was sequenced with immunoSEQ multiplex PCR; TCRdb's copy has only in-frame clones and lacks some. The sample lists some 170,000 clones; just under 95% were seen once. The CDR3 consists of 16 residues. Between the trimmed V and J ends, which lost 1 base and 3 bases, there was a span of 10 bases. In germline, CDR1 is SEHNR, CDR2 FQNEAQ (reference sequence). The TCR originated in an adult who received the MenACWY meningococcal vaccine as a control. The rearrangement joins TRBV7-9 to TRBJ1-6, with a tentative D call TRBD1 (5 bases). The specimen comprised peripheral blood, sampled 28 days after the second dose of the MenACWY control vaccine. For the CDR3, the DNA is TGTGCCAGCAGCTTAGGCCAGGGTTTCTATAATTCACCCCTCCACTTT. It is translated as CASSLGQGFYNSPLHF.